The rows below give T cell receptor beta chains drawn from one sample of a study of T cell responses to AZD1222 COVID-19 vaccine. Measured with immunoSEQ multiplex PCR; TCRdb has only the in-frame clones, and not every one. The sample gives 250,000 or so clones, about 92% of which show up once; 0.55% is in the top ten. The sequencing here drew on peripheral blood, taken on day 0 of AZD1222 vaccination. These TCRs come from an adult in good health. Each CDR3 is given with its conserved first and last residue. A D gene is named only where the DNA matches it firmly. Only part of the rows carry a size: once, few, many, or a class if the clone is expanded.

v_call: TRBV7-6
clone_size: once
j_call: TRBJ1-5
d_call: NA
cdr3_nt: TGTGCCAGCAGCTTATCCCGGTATCAGCCCCAGCATTTT
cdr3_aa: CASSLSRYQPQHF

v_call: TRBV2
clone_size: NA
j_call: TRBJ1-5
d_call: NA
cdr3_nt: TGTGCCAGCAATAGGGATAATCAGCCCCAGCATTTT
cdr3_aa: CASNRDNQPQHF

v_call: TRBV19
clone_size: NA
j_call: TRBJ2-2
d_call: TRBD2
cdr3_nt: TGTGCCAGTAGAACGCAACCAGCGGGGCCGAACACCGGGGAGCTGTTTTTT
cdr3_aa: CASRTQPAGPNTGELFF

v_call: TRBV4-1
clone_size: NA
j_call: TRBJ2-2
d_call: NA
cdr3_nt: TGCGCCAGCAGCTGGACCGGGGGCGCGAACACCGGGGAGCTGTTTTTT
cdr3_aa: CASSWTGGANTGELFF

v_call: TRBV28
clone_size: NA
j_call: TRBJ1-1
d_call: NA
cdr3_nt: TGTGCCAGCAGTTTATTCGGGGGAAGAGGAACTGAAGCTTTCTTT
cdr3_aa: CASSLFGGRGTEAFF

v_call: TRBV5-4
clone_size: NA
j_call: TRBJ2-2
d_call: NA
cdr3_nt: TGTGCCAGCAGCTTGGCCCTAGCCACCGGGGAGCTGTTTTTT
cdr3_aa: CASSLALATGELFF

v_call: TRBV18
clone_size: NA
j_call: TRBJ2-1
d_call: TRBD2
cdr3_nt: TGTGCCAGCTCACCACCTAGCGGGTGGCTGAGTGACAATGAGCAGTTCTTC
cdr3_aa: CASSPPSGWLSDNEQFF

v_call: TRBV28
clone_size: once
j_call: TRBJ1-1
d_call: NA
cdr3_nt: TGTGCCAGCAGTCTCCGAGGGGGGAACACTGAAGCTTTCTTT
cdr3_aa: CASSLRGGNTEAFF

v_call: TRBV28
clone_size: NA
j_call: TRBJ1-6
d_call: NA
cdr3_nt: TGTGCCAGCAGATTGGGGGGGCTTACTTATAATTCACCCCTCCACTTT
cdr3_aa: CASRLGGLTYNSPLHF

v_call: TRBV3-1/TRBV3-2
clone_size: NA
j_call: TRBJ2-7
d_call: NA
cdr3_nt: TGTGCCAGCAGCCAAGCGTGGAGGGGTTGGGCCTACGAGCAGTACTTC
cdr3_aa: CASSQAWRGWAYEQYF

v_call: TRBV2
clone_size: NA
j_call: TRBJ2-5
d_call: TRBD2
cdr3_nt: TGTGCCAGCAGTGTCGGGGGGGGATGGGAGACCCAGTACTTC
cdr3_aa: CASSVGGGWETQYF

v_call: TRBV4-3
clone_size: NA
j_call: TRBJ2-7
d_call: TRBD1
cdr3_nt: TGCGCCAGCAGCCCGGGACAGGGGACTTACGAGCAGTACTTC
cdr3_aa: CASSPGQGTYEQYF